These 25 T cell receptor beta chains were sequenced from one sample in a study of blood T cell repertoires in COVID-19. Data came from immunoSEQ multiplex PCR; TCRdb stores just in-frame clones and leaves some out. The data hold about 52,000 clones, with around 86% observed a single time. The specimen was peripheral blood. The source is a man between 70 and 80 years old with active COVID-19.

J is TRBJ2-6 and V is TRBV25-1; a weak D match, TRBD2 (5 bases). Trimming cost V 3 bases and J 2 bases, with 5 bases left between them. Germline CDR1 reads MGHDK; CDR2 reads SYGVNS. This CDR3 is 14 amino acids long. This chain's CDR3 is CASSDGAGANVLTF. CDR3 coding DNA: TGTGCCAGCAGTGACGGGGCTGGGGCCAACGTCCTGACTTTC.

The V and J genes are TRBV7-3 and TRBJ2-2; TRBD2 agrees at 7 bases. The CDR3 is 15 residues long. Germline V gene sequence: CDR1 SGHTA, CDR2 FQGTGA. With V trimmed by 3 bases and J by 2 bases, 3 bases remained unmatched. The CDR3 here is CASSFSGGNTGELFF. Written as DNA, the CDR3 is TGTGCCAGCAGCTTCTCGGGAGGAAACACCGGGGAGCTGTTTTTT.

The chain carries TRBV2 and TRBJ1-4; 11 bases agree with TRBD1. V was pared by 7 bases and J by 2 bases, with 3 bases of the junction left unmatched. The CDR3 extends over 15 amino acids. From germline, CDR1 is SNHLY and CDR2 FYNNEI. CDR3 residues: CASTDRGRTNEKLFF. The CDR3 coding sequence is TGTGCCAGCACGGACAGGGGGCGGACTAATGAAAAACTGTTTTTT.

V gene TRBV24-1 combines with J gene TRBJ1-2; D remains ambiguous. The CDR3 has 12 amino acids. Trimming removed 4 bases at V and 8 bases at J, with 10 bases between. Per germline, CDR1 KGHDR and CDR2 SFDVKD. The CDR3 DNA reads TGTGCCACCAGTGAACCGACTCTGGGCTACACCTTC. The encoded protein is CATSEPTLGYTF.

The rearrangement joins TRBV28 to TRBJ1-2; D is unresolved. Germline V lookup: CDR1 MDHEN, CDR2 SYDVKM. This CDR3 region has 13 residues. The V end lost 3 bases, the J end lost 2 bases, and 7 bases lay between the germline ends. CDR3 loop: CASSFARNYGYTF. CDR3 nucleotides: TGTGCCAGCAGTTTCGCCAGAAACTATGGCTACACCTTC.

V is TRBV4-2 and J is TRBJ1-1, with TRBD1 as a possible D gene (5 bases). Germline CDR1 LGHNA, CDR2 YNFKEQ. V lost 4 bases, J lost 10 bases, and 13 bases lay in between. The CDR3 has 12 amino acids. The CDR3 spells CASSPPGGAAFF. CDR3 nucleotides: TGTGCCAGCAGCCCTCCGGGTGGGGCAGCTTTCTTT.

This clone was observed a few times. V usage is TRBV4-1 and J usage is TRBJ1-1; D is possibly TRBD1 (5 bases). Trimming removed 4 bases at V and 0 bases at J, with 12 bases between. Germline values: CDR1 MGHRA, CDR2 YSYEKL. The CDR3 totals 15 residues. The CDR3 here is CASSRTGTLNTEAFF. The CDR3 region has the DNA TGCGCCAGCAGCCGAACAGGCACATTGAACACTGAAGCTTTCTTT.

The V gene is TRBV7-2, the J gene TRBJ2-3, with D maybe TRBD1 (5 bases). The CDR3 spans 16 residues. V gave up 0 bases and J gave up 3 bases, with 13 bases separating them. Germline values: CDR1 SGHTA, CDR2 FQGNSA. This chain's CDR3 is CASSLATRVVTDTQYF. CDR3 bases: TGTGCCAGCAGCTTAGCGACCAGGGTGGTTACAGATACGCAGTATTTT.

The V gene is TRBV18, the J gene TRBJ2-7; possibly TRBD1 for D (7 bases). Trimming pared 3 bases from V and 2 bases from J, leaving 17 bases between. Germline V gene lookup returns CDR1 KGHSH and CDR2 LQKENI. This CDR3 spans 16 amino acids. CDR3 nucleotides: TGTGCCAGCTCACCTTCCGGCAGGGGGGTCCCCTACGAGCAGTACTTC. It encodes CASSPSGRGVPYEQYF.

This clone was picked up one time. The chain couples TRBV7-6 to TRBJ2-1; D might be TRBD1 (6 bases). This CDR3 is built from 15 residues. With 5 bases removed from V and 6 bases from J, the gap between germline ends came to 17 bases. Germline CDR1 and CDR2: SGHVS and FNYEAQ. This CDR3 is CASSTRGRGFNEQFF. DNA for the CDR3: TGTGCCAGCAGCACCAGGGGCAGGGGTTTCAATGAGCAGTTCTTC.

CDR3 sequence: CASSLGTGRNTGELFF. As DNA, the CDR3 is TGCGCCAGCAGCCTTGGGACAGGACGAAACACCGGGGAGCTGTTTTTT. This chain connects TRBV4-3 to TRBJ2-2, with 8 bases aligning to TRBD1. Per the germline V gene, CDR1 is LGHNA and CDR2 is YSLEER. The CDR3 totals 16 residues. J gave up 2 bases and V 4 bases, and 6 bases lay outside the gene matches.

This chain joins TRBV2 and TRBJ1-5, with a tentative D call TRBD1 (6 bases). There are 15 residues in the CDR3. Trimming stripped 4 bases from V and 0 bases from J, with 10 bases between. Germline V gene sequence: CDR1 SNHLY, CDR2 FYNNEI. DNA of the CDR3: TGTGCCAGCAGTGCGGACAGAAATAGCAATCAGCCCCAGCATTTT. Protein sequence: CASSADRNSNQPQHF.

The gene calls are TRBV19 and TRBJ2-7, with TRBD2 matching over 9 bases. This CDR3 contains 14 residues. J gave up 3 bases and V 6 bases, and 6 bases lay outside the gene matches. Germline CDR1 LNHDA, CDR2 SQIVND (reference sequence). The CDR3 sequence is CASSQGLAYYEQYF. DNA for the CDR3: TGTGCCAGTAGCCAAGGACTAGCGTACTACGAGCAGTACTTC.

The rearrangement uses TRBV14 and TRBJ1-1; no firm D call. CDR3 length: 12 amino acids. Deletions cut 1 base from V and 8 bases from J, with 8 bases between. Germline values: CDR1 SGHDN, CDR2 FVKESK. The CDR3 loop reads CASSQVATEAFF. The CDR3 DNA sequence: TGTGCCAGCAGCCAAGTGGCAACCGAAGCTTTCTTT.

The V call is TRBV5-6, the J call TRBJ2-7, with 9 bases lining up with TRBD1. The CDR3 consists of 14 residues. CDR1 is SGHDT and CDR2 is YYEEEE in the germline V gene. V lost 5 bases and J lost 2; bases outside the gene matches: 5. The CDR3 nucleotides read TGTGCCAGCAGGCTACAGGGGGCCCCCTACGAGCAGTACTTC. The encoded protein is CASRLQGAPYEQYF.

The chain links TRBV30 to TRBJ2-1; D possibly corresponds to TRBD1 (5 bases). Trimming removed 7 bases from V and 4 bases from J, with 14 bases in between. CDR3 length: 13 amino acids. Per germline, CDR1 GTSNPN and CDR2 SVGIG (reference sequence). The CDR3 loop is CALTEYSYNEQFF. The CDR3 DNA is TGTGCCTTGACAGAATACTCATACAATGAGCAGTTCTTC.

The chain links TRBV15 to TRBJ2-7; D is ambiguous. The CDR3 runs 15 residues. Trimming stripped 0 bases from V and 2 bases from J, with 11 bases between. From germline, CDR1 is LNHNV and CDR2 YYDKDF (reference sequence). CDR3 DNA: TGTGCCACCAGCAGAGATCTAGGTTTGCCCTACGAGCAGTACTTC. Amino acid sequence: CATSRDLGLPYEQYF.

The V and J genes are TRBV28 and TRBJ1-1; 7 bases are a match to TRBD1. Germline V gene data show CDR1 as MDHEN and CDR2 as SYDVKM. The ends lost 3 bases at V and 3 bases at J; junction bases unmatched: 1. This CDR3 region has 13 residues. CDR3 sequence: CASSFDRDTEAFF. The CDR3 coding sequence is TGTGCCAGCAGTTTCGACAGGGACACTGAAGCTTTCTTT. The full variable domain, its missing parts supplied by reference TRBV28 and TRBJ1-1, is DVKVTQSSRYLVKRTGEKVFLECVQDMDHENMFWYRQDPGLGLRLIYFSYDVKMKEKGDIPEGYSVSREKKERFSLILESASTNQTSMYLCASSFDRDTEAFFGQGTRLTVV.

In this sample, this clone turned up a few times. This chain joins TRBV4-2 and TRBJ2-3, with a weak D call TRBD2 (6 bases). Germline loops: CDR1 LGHNA, CDR2 YNFKEQ. This CDR3 spans 14 amino acids. Between the trimmed V and J ends, which lost 1 base and 6 bases, there was a span of 11 bases. The CDR3 DNA reads as TGTGCCAGCAGCCAAGGAGGGGAGGCGGATACGCAGTATTTT. This translates into CASSQGGEADTQYF.

This clone was seen a single time. V gene TRBV19 combines with J gene TRBJ1-2; the D is unclear. The germline V gene encodes CDR1 LNHDA and CDR2 SQIVND (reference sequence). Trimming took 3 bases from V and 4 from J, leaving 12 bases between them. There are 14 residues in the CDR3. The CDR3 DNA follows: TGTGCCAGTAGTATCGGCGTACAGATCTATGGCTACACCTTC. Residues: CASSIGVQIYGYTF. The variable domain in full, completed from reference TRBV19 and TRBJ1-2, reads DGGITQSPKYLFRKEGQNVTLSCEQNLNHDAMYWYRQDPGQGLRLIYYSQIVNDFQKGDIAEGYSVSREKKESFPLTVTSAQKNPTAFYLCASSIGVQIYGYTFGSGTRLTVV.

The rearrangement links TRBV24-1 to TRBJ2-1; maybe TRBD1 (5 bases). CDR3 length: 17 amino acids. The V end lost 3 bases, the J end lost 9 bases, and 23 bases lay between the germline ends. Germline V CDR1 and CDR2: KGHDR, SFDVKD. CDR3 region: CATSDPLGRAGKGEQFF. As DNA, the CDR3 is TGTGCCACCAGTGATCCCCTAGGTCGGGCAGGGAAGGGTGAGCAGTTCTTC.

The chain uses TRBV4-1 and TRBJ2-7; perhaps TRBD2 as D (6 bases). V lost 5 bases and J lost 3, with 17 bases in between. The CDR3 consists of 15 residues. Germline CDR1 and CDR2: MGHRA and YSYEKL. CDR3 sequence (DNA): TGCGCCAGCAGCGCACACCGGGACTCCCTCTACGAGCAGTACTTC. Residues: CASSAHRDSLYEQYF.

The rearrangement joins TRBV10-3 to TRBJ2-7, with 8 nucleotides matching TRBD1. After removal of 4 bases from V and 1 base from J, the junction contained 3 bases not matched to a gene. Looked up from germline, CDR1 is ENHRY and CDR2 is SYGVKD. The CDR3 totals 14 residues. The CDR3 DNA reads as TGTGCCATCAGTGTTCGGGACAGGTCCTACGAGCAGTACTTC. It yields the protein CAISVRDRSYEQYF.

This sequence joins TRBV9 and TRBJ1-1; D is ambiguous. Per the germline V gene, CDR1 is SGDLS and CDR2 is YYNGEE. V dropped 4 bases and J dropped 1 base, with 8 bases sitting between them. The CDR3 is 13 residues long. The CDR3 loop is CASSLRQNTEAFF. CDR3 DNA sequence: TGTGCCAGCAGCCTACGACAGAACACTGAAGCTTTCTTT. The complete variable domain, with remaining parts taken from reference TRBV9 and TRBJ1-1, reads DSGVTQTPKHLITATGQRVTLRCSPRSGDLSVYWYQQSLDQGLQFLIQYYNGEERAKGNILERFSAQQFPDLHSELNLSSLELGDSALYFCASSLRQNTEAFFGQGTRLTVV.

The rearrangement uses TRBV27 and TRBJ1-3; possibly TRBD1 for D (5 bases). Germline CDR1 is MNHEY and CDR2 is SMNVEV (reference sequence). The CDR3 is 15 amino acids. The V end was cut by 2 bases, the J end by 0 bases, with 8 bases between. The CDR3 is CASSLQGFSGNTIYF. The CDR3 nucleotides are TGTGCCAGCAGTTTACAGGGCTTCTCTGGAAACACCATATATTTT.